This is a list of T cell receptor beta chains from one sample in a study of response to subunit inactivated influenza vaccine. TCRdb ran MiXCR on the RT-PCR reads and lists one entry per CDR3 protein. The sample contains about 650,000 distinct CDR3 sequences, about 14% of which appear only once. This material consisted of PBMCs from blood, taken 14 to 15 days before vaccination. The receptors shown here come from a man aged 50-60 years who received an inactivated influenza vaccine. Both conserved end residues are part of each CDR3. Each record gives: D gene, V gene, J gene, clone size, CDR3 protein, CDR3 DNA. A D gene is named only where the DNA matches it firmly. Rows give clone size only sometimes, using once, few, many, or a class for an expanded clone.

D: TRBD1
V: TRBV28
J: TRBJ2-3
size: few
CDR3: CASARLRTGGPDTQYF
DNA: TGTGCCAGCGCACGCCTTAGGACAGGGGGCCCAGATACGCAGTATTTT

D: TRBD2
V: TRBV12-3/TRBV12-4
J: TRBJ2-7
size: NA
CDR3: CASSGGGTSRTYEQYF
DNA: TGTGCCAGCAGTGGTGGAGGGACTAGCCGGACCTACGAGCAGTACTTC

D: TRBD1
V: TRBV4-3
J: TRBJ2-2
size: few
CDR3: CASSRRTGPTNTGELFF
DNA: TGCGCCAGCAGCCGAAGGACAGGGCCCACGAACACCGGGGAGCTGTTTTTT

D: NA
V: TRBV24-1
J: TRBJ2-1
size: few
CDR3: CATSDPPHGKQFF
DNA: TGTGCCACCAGTGACCCCCCGCACGGAAAGCAGTTCTTC

D: TRBD1
V: TRBV7-3
J: TRBJ1-1
size: few
CDR3: CASSPDRADTEAFF
DNA: TGTGCCAGCAGCCCCGACAGGGCGGACACTGAAGCTTTCTTT

D: TRBD1
V: TRBV29-1
J: TRBJ1-1
size: few
CDR3: CSVPGQRTEAFF
DNA: TGCAGCGTCCCGGGACAGAGGACTGAAGCTTTCTTT

D: TRBD1
V: TRBV5-1
J: TRBJ2-7
size: NA
CDR3: CASSAGQGLSYEQYF
DNA: TGCGCCAGCAGCGCAGGACAGGGTCTCTCCTACGAGCAGTACTTC

D: TRBD2
V: TRBV12-3/TRBV12-4
J: TRBJ2-5
size: many
CDR3: CASSPGLAGVETQYF
DNA: TGTGCCAGCAGTCCGGGACTAGCGGGAGTAGAGACCCAGTACTTC

D: NA
V: TRBV20-1
J: TRBJ2-3
size: many
CDR3: CSARLGSDTQYF
DNA: TGCAGTGCGCGTCTGGGGTCAGATACGCAGTATTTT

D: TRBD1
V: TRBV11-2
J: TRBJ2-1
size: few
CDR3: CASSETSGQGHNEQFF
DNA: TGTGCCAGCAGCGAAACCTCCGGACAGGGCCACAATGAGCAGTTCTTC

D: TRBD2
V: TRBV12-3/TRBV12-4
J: TRBJ2-1
size: few
CDR3: CASSFDGAGGSYNEQFF
DNA: TGTGCCAGCAGTTTCGACGGGGCGGGAGGCTCCTACAATGAGCAGTTCTTC

D: NA
V: TRBV4-3
J: TRBJ2-2
size: many
CDR3: CASSQESFLRNTGELFF
DNA: TGCGCCAGCAGCCAAGAAAGTTTTTTGAGGAACACCGGGGAGCTGTTTTTT

D: TRBD1
V: TRBV12-3/TRBV12-4
J: TRBJ1-5
size: many
CDR3: CASSPGTGVIFGPQHF
DNA: TGTGCCAGCAGCCCCGGGACAGGGGTAATTTTTGGGCCCCAGCATTTT

D: TRBD1
V: TRBV7-9
J: TRBJ1-1
size: few
CDR3: CASSLVTGQGGGEAFF
DNA: TGTGCCAGCAGCTTAGTGACGGGACAGGGCGGGGGTGAAGCTTTCTTT

D: TRBD2
V: TRBV5-1
J: TRBJ2-1
size: many
CDR3: CASSLDPTSGWPNEQFF
DNA: TGCGCCAGCAGCTTGGACCCTACTAGCGGGTGGCCCAATGAGCAGTTCTTC

D: TRBD1
V: TRBV20-1
J: TRBJ2-7
size: few
CDR3: CSAMPGQGPYEQYF
DNA: TGCAGTGCTATGCCGGGACAGGGGCCCTACGAGCAGTACTTC

D: TRBD2
V: TRBV20-1
J: TRBJ2-3
size: NA
CDR3: CSARDQFAGTSGSPPDTQYF
DNA: TGCAGTGCTAGAGATCAATTCGCCGGGACTAGCGGGAGTCCCCCAGATACGCAGTATTTT

D: TRBD2
V: TRBV5-1
J: TRBJ2-1
size: NA
CDR3: CASSLYPGLANEQFF
DNA: TGCGCCAGCAGCTTGTACCCGGGACTAGCAAATGAGCAGTTCTTC

D: NA
V: TRBV4-1
J: TRBJ1-4
size: few
CDR3: CASSHAWGEKLFF
DNA: TGCGCCAGCAGCCATGCGTGGGGTGAAAAACTGTTTTTT

D: TRBD1
V: TRBV6-2/TRBV6-3
J: TRBJ1-5
size: many
CDR3: CAIGGGGYQPQHF
DNA: TGTGCCATTGGAGGAGGGGGCTATCAGCCCCAGCATTTT

D: TRBD2
V: TRBV7-3
J: TRBJ2-1
size: NA
CDR3: CASSVAGDNEQFF
DNA: TGTGCCAGCAGCGTAGCGGGAGACAATGAGCAGTTCTTC

D: NA
V: TRBV20-1
J: TRBJ2-3
size: few
CDR3: CSAVHLAKGDTQYF
DNA: TGCAGTGCCGTACATCTAGCGAAGGGAGATACGCAGTATTTT

D: NA
V: TRBV20-1
J: TRBJ2-7
size: NA
CDR3: CSALPPLSYEQYF
DNA: TGCAGTGCTTTACCCCCACTCTCCTACGAGCAGTACTTC

D: NA
V: TRBV12-3/TRBV12-4
J: TRBJ2-7
size: many
CDR3: CASSLLITQYF
DNA: TGTGCCAGCAGTTTATTAATAACCCAGTACTTC

D: TRBD1
V: TRBV27
J: TRBJ2-7
size: many
CDR3: CASSFGTAYEQYF
DNA: TGCGCCAGCAGCTTTGGGACAGCCTACGAGCAGTACTTC

D: TRBD1
V: TRBV20-1
J: TRBJ1-4
size: few
CDR3: CSAMDRVRGEKLFF
DNA: TGCAGTGCTATGGACAGGGTGCGAGGTGAAAAACTGTTTTTT

D: TRBD1
V: TRBV4-3
J: TRBJ2-2
size: many
CDR3: CASSGAQGAPTGELFF
DNA: TGCGCCAGCAGCGGTGCACAGGGGGCGCCCACCGGGGAGCTGTTTTTT

D: TRBD1
V: TRBV10-3
J: TRBJ2-3
size: NA
CDR3: CAISWDRADTQYF
DNA: TGTGCCATCAGTTGGGACAGGGCAGATACGCAGTATTTT

D: NA
V: TRBV6-5
J: TRBJ2-7
size: NA
CDR3: CASSYSRTADPYEQYF
DNA: TGTGCCAGCAGTTACTCCCGGACAGCGGATCCCTACGAGCAGTACTTC

D: TRBD2
V: TRBV6-8
J: TRBJ2-1
size: many
CDR3: CASSNRLAGGYNEQFF
DNA: TGTGCCAGCAGTAACCGACTAGCGGGGGGCTACAATGAGCAGTTCTTC

D: NA
V: TRBV28
J: TRBJ2-5
size: few
CDR3: CASSLGVREAQYF
DNA: TGTGCCAGCAGTTTAGGGGTCCGCGAGGCCCAGTACTTC

D: TRBD1
V: TRBV7-2
J: TRBJ2-7
size: few
CDR3: CASSPYRDRDIEQYF
DNA: TGTGCCAGCAGCCCATACCGGGACAGGGACATCGAGCAGTACTTC

D: NA
V: TRBV20-1
J: TRBJ2-3
size: few
CDR3: CSAYRGAATDTQYF
DNA: TGCAGTGCTTATCGGGGGGCCGCCACAGATACGCAGTATTTT

D: NA
V: TRBV5-1
J: TRBJ2-2
size: few
CDR3: CASSYPGHTGELFF
DNA: TGCGCCAGCAGCTATCCAGGGCACACCGGGGAGCTGTTTTTT

D: NA
V: TRBV10-3
J: TRBJ2-1
size: NA
CDR3: CASGPSGNEQFF
DNA: TGTGCCAGCGGTCCCTCGGGCAATGAGCAGTTCTTC